The 30 T cell receptor beta chains presented below share a single source sample, sequenced in a study of post-analysis software for immune sequencing data. Their cognate antigens are unknown. Sequencing libraries made from TCR beta cDNA carried unique molecular identifiers. TCRdb re-analysed the PCR reads in MiXCR, keeping a single row per CDR3 protein. The repertoire has 650,000 to 900,000 distinct CDR3 sequences, about 43% of them found once; the top ten carry around 4.7%. Study-level results: Higher frequency in patients than in controls was seen for roughly 5 TRBV segments, with TRBV5-6, TRBV5-1 and TRBV20-1 among them.

Sequenced sample: blood. These receptors were taken from a girl between 10 and 17 years old with multiple sclerosis.

V gene TRBV6-2 or TRBV6-3 combines with J gene TRBJ2-5, with 9 nucleotides matching TRBD2. The CDR3 runs to 15 residues. Germline assignment: CDR1 MNHEY and CDR2 SVGEGT. V was clipped by 5 bases and J by 11 bases; unmatched bases: 15. CDR3 DNA: TGTGCCAGCAGTATCACTAGCGGGTACTACAATGAGCAGTACTTC. This translates into CASSITSGYYNEQYF.

This sequence joins TRBV28 and TRBJ2-5; D is possibly TRBD1 (6 bases). The V end was cut by 2 bases, the J end by 0 bases, with 10 bases between. The CDR3 sequence is 15 residues long. Germline loops: CDR1 MDHEN, CDR2 SYDVKM. The CDR3 sequence is CASSLGQRYQETQYF. The CDR3 region has the DNA TGTGCCAGCAGTTTAGGACAGAGGTACCAAGAGACCCAGTACTTC.

The gene calls are TRBV7-2 and TRBJ2-7, with 11 bases identical to TRBD2. The CDR3 totals 16 residues. V dropped 5 bases and J dropped 3; count of bases not matched to a gene: 9. Germline CDR1 and CDR2: SGHTA and FQGNSA. CDR3 in DNA: TGTGCCAGCAGCCTAGTGGGGACTAGCGGCAACTACGAGCAGTACTTC. Translating gives CASSLVGTSGNYEQYF.

The chain employs TRBV13 and TRBJ2-4; D gene unclear. V was pared by 5 bases and J by 0 bases, with 11 bases between. The CDR3 is 15 amino acids. The V gene's germline CDR1 is PRHDT and CDR2 FYEKMQ (reference sequence). CDR3 coding DNA: TGTGCCAGCAGCGAGCTGTATGTAGCCAAAAACATTCAGTACTTC. It encodes CASSELYVAKNIQYF.

The chain joins TRBV21-1 to TRBJ2-3. TRBV21-1 is recorded as a pseudogene. This CDR3 comprises 14 residues. The CDR3 is CASFSGLRTDTQYF. The DNA of the CDR3 is TGTGCCAGCTTCTCTGGGCTCCGCACAGATACGCAGTATTTT.

Only one count was recorded for this clonotype. The J gene is TRBJ2-5, the V gene TRBV5-1, with D possibly called TRBD1 or TRBD2 (5 bases each). Matching the DNA end better, TRBJ2-7 makes the J call doubtful. The CDR3 has 14 amino acids. The germline V gene encodes CDR1 SGHRS and CDR2 YFSETQ. CDR3 bases: TGCGCCAGCAGCCCGGGACGGCTTCAGGACGAGCAGTACTTC. Protein sequence: CASSPGRLQDEQYF.

This clonotype was detected a few times. The chain recombines TRBV28 with TRBJ2-1; no definite D call. The ends were cut back, 6 bases at V and 2 bases at J, with 14 bases in the middle. The CDR3 is 15 residues long. Germline CDR1 MDHEN, CDR2 SYDVKM. The CDR3, as DNA: TGTGCCAGCAGCCCGGGCCTCGAACCCTACAATGAGCAGTTCTTC. It translates to CASSPGLEPYNEQFF.

CDR3 in amino acids: CASSVRLASYNEQFF. The DNA of the CDR3 is TGTGCCAGCAGCGTACGACTAGCCTCCTACAATGAGCAGTTCTTC. The chain has TRBV9 and TRBJ2-1, with TRBD2 identical over 7 bases. The CDR3 loop spans 15 amino acids. With V trimmed by 1 base and J by 0 bases, 1 base remained unmatched. Germline assignment: CDR1 SGDLS and CDR2 YYNGEE.

The chain uses TRBV6-5 and TRBJ2-3; 14 bases agree with TRBD2. With V trimmed by 2 bases and J by 6 bases, 10 bases remained unmatched. The CDR3 runs to 18 residues. CDR1 is MNHEY, CDR2 SVGAGI, per germline. CDR3 in amino acids: CASSYPRTSGRPQDTQYF. The CDR3 nucleotides read TGTGCCAGCAGTTACCCCCGGACTAGCGGGAGGCCCCAGGATACGCAGTATTTT.

This clonotype was seen a single time. The chain is built from TRBV7-2 and TRBJ2-1, with 9 bases fitting TRBD2. In germline, CDR1 is SGHTA, CDR2 FQGNSA. Trimming cost V 6 bases and J 7 bases; bases outside gene matches: 7. The CDR3 spans 14 residues. The CDR3 DNA is TGTGCCAGCAGTCAGGGACTAGCATGGAATGAGCAGTTCTTC. Its protein is CASSQGLAWNEQFF.

This clonotype has more than one count but fewer than ten. The CDR3 reads CASSFFGEGQFF. The DNA of the CDR3 is TGTGCCAGCAGCTTTTTTGGGGAAGGGCAGTTCTTC. The chain employs TRBV7-8 and TRBJ2-1, with D hard to call. This CDR3 region has 12 residues. V was clipped by 3 bases and J by 12 bases, with 12 bases between them. Germline lookup yields CDR1 SGHVS and CDR2 FQNEAQ. The whole variable domain, remainder taken from reference TRBV7-8 and TRBJ2-1, is GAGVSQSPRYKVAKRGQDVALRCDPISGHVSLFWYQQALGQGPEFLTYFQNEAQLDKSGLPSDRFFAERPEGSVSTLKIQRTQQEDSAVYLCASSFFGEGQFFGPGTRLTVL.

This clonotype was detected only once. The rearrangement uses TRBV28 and TRBJ2-5; D not certain. The J call may be in error: the DNA end matches TRBJ2-7 better. Germline-derived CDR1 and CDR2 are MDHEN and SYDVKM. The CDR3 length is 11 residues. The CDR3 loop is CANSISYEQYF. DNA of the CDR3: TGTGCCAACAGCATCTCCTACGAGCAGTACTTC.

This clonotype turned up a few times. The chain employs TRBV10-3 and TRBJ2-1; no reliable D call. The CDR3 length is 14 residues. Trimming cost V 3 bases and J 2 bases, with 8 bases left between them. The V gene's germline CDR1 is ENHRY and CDR2 SYGVKD. The CDR3 DNA sequence: TGTGCCATCAGTGATCAAAGTACCTACAATGAGCAGTTCTTC. Translation gives CAISDQSTYNEQFF.

CDR3 sequence: CASSGQATYGYTF. CDR3 coding DNA: TGCGCCAGCAGCGGGCAGGCGACCTATGGCTACACCTTC. The chain uses TRBV5-1 and TRBJ1-2, with no clear D. Germline CDR1 is SGHRS and CDR2 is YFSETQ. Trimming pared 4 bases from V and 4 bases from J, leaving 11 bases between. The CDR3 covers 13 residues.

V and J are TRBV11-3 and TRBJ2-3; D is possibly TRBD1 (6 bases). The CDR3 sequence is 13 residues long. V was cut by 5 bases and J by 8 bases, with 14 bases left in between. Per germline, CDR1 SGHNT and CDR2 YENEEA. The CDR3 is CASSQGTASTQYF. In DNA form, the CDR3 reads TGTGCCAGCAGCCAGGGGACCGCATCTACGCAGTATTTT.

CDR3 in amino acids: CASSPDLEETQYF. In DNA form, the CDR3 reads TGTGCCAGCAGCCCGGACTTAGAAGAGACCCAGTACTTC. The rearrangement joins TRBV14 to TRBJ2-5; perhaps TRBD2 as D (5 bases). CDR1 is SGHDN and CDR2 is FVKESK in the germline V gene. Trimming took 4 bases from V and 3 from J, leaving 9 bases between them. The CDR3 spans 13 residues.

The chain links TRBV4-3 to TRBJ2-3, with no clear D. Germline V CDR1 and CDR2: LGHNA, YSLEER. Trimming took 0 bases from V and 4 from J, leaving 11 bases between them. The CDR3 spans 15 residues. The DNA for the CDR3 is TGCGCCAGCAGCCAAGATGGGCGAGACGCAGATACGCAGTATTTT. It specifies CASSQDGRDADTQYF.

The rearrangement uses TRBV11-2 and TRBJ1-6; D is undetermined. With 1 base removed from V and 9 bases from J, the gap between germline ends came to 10 bases. The germline CDR1 and CDR2 sequences are SGHAT and FQNNGV. The CDR3 is 14 amino acids. CDR3 bases: TGTGCCAGCAGCTTAGGCCCCGGCGGTTCACCCCTCCACTTT. Protein sequence: CASSLGPGGSPLHF.

The CDR3 DNA follows: TGTGCCAGCTCACAGGGGGAGTTCGGCAATCAGCCCCAGCATTTT. This codes for CASSQGEFGNQPQHF. The chain combines TRBV18 with TRBJ1-5; a weak D match, TRBD1 (6 bases). From germline, CDR1 is KGHSH and CDR2 LQKENI. The CDR3 is made up of 15 amino acids. V lost 4 bases and J 2 bases, leaving 12 bases between the germline ends. The full variable domain, in which reference TRBV18 and TRBJ1-5 provide the parts outside the CDR3, is NAGVMQNPRHLVRRRGQEARLRCSPMKGHSHVYWYRQLPEEGLKFMVYLQKENIIDESGMPKERFSAEFPKEGPSILRIQQVVRGDSAAYFCASSQGEFGNQPQHFGDGTRLSIL.

The table lists this clonotype with a few counts. This rearrangement joins TRBV24-1 to TRBJ1-2, with TRBD1 identical over 7 bases. The CDR3 is 15 amino acids. V trimming: 2 bases; J trimming: 4 bases; junction bases outside the gene matches: 6. Per germline, CDR1 KGHDR and CDR2 SFDVKD. CDR3 in DNA: TGTGCCACCAGTGATTCCTCCAGGGGGGTCTATGGCTACACCTTC. Encoded protein: CATSDSSRGVYGYTF.

V is TRBV6-6 and J is TRBJ2-3; 8 nucleotides align to TRBD2. J gave up 0 bases and V 4 bases, and 3 bases lay outside the gene matches. The CDR3 has 15 amino acids. The V gene's germline CDR1 is MNHNY and CDR2 SVGAGI (reference sequence). This chain's CDR3 is CASSSGLVSTDTQYF. The CDR3 DNA reads TGTGCCAGCAGTTCGGGACTAGTTAGCACAGATACGCAGTATTTT.

The chain employs TRBV6-1 and TRBJ2-7; D might be TRBD2 (5 bases). The germline CDR1 and CDR2 sequences are MNHNS and SASEGT. V shed 6 bases and J shed 1 base, with 13 bases lying between them. This CDR3 comprises 14 residues. CDR3 region: CASSGDGKSYEQYF. The CDR3 DNA sequence: TGTGCCAGCAGCGGCGACGGGAAATCCTACGAGCAGTACTTC.

This sequence joins TRBV7-2 and TRBJ2-3; 9 bases match TRBD2. The V and J ends lost 5 bases and 4 bases, in that order; junction bases with no gene match: 10. The CDR3 consists of 16 residues. Germline V CDR1 and CDR2: SGHTA, FQGNSA. CDR3 nucleotides: TGTGCCAGCAGCACCGGGACTAGCTGGCCCCCAGATACGCAGTATTTT. Protein sequence: CASSTGTSWPPDTQYF.

The J gene is TRBJ2-7, the V gene TRBV27; D not resolved. Germline CDR1 reads MNHEY; CDR2 reads SMNVEV (reference sequence). Trimming left V 5 bases short and J 2 bases short, with 13 bases between. This CDR3 contains 14 residues. CDR3 bases: TGTGCCAGCAGTCTCACCCGCACCACCTACGAGCAGTACTTC. Translation: CASSLTRTTYEQYF.

V is TRBV27 and J is TRBJ1-1; weak D call: TRBD1 (5 bases). CDR1 is MNHEY and CDR2 is SMNVEV in the germline V gene (reference sequence). This CDR3 is built from 15 residues. V was pared by 8 bases and J by 0 bases, with 16 bases between. Here the CDR3 DNA reads TGTGCCAGCGGGCAGGAGGGGCGTTTGAACACTGAAGCTTTCTTT. Encoded protein: CASGQEGRLNTEAFF.

This clonotype has only one observation. The chain employs TRBV7-6 and TRBJ2-1; D is unclear. Germline V gives CDR1 SGHVS, CDR2 FNYEAQ. V lost 5 bases and J lost 2, with 7 bases in between. The CDR3 runs 13 residues. CDR3 region: CASSRSAYNEQFF. The CDR3 DNA reads as TGTGCCAGCAGCCGGTCCGCCTACAATGAGCAGTTCTTC.

This clonotype was recorded a few times. In DNA form, the CDR3 reads TGCGCCAGCAGTCTGACATCAACTAATGAAAAACTGTTTTTT. Translated, it gives CASSLTSTNEKLFF. The V call is TRBV5-1, the J call TRBJ1-4; D call uncertain. Germline-derived CDR1 and CDR2 are SGHRS and YFSETQ. CDR3 size: 14 residues. Trimming pared 5 bases from V and 0 bases from J, leaving 8 bases between.

This chain joins TRBV29-1 and TRBJ2-7; TRBD2 aligns across 7 bases. The germline CDR1 and CDR2 sequences are SQVTM and ANQGSEA. The CDR3 extends over 15 amino acids. With 1 base clipped from V and 2 bases from J, the junction kept 8 bases outside the gene matches. The CDR3 bases are TGCAGCGTTGAAGTCTTGGGAGGGCAGGCCTACGAGCAGTACTTC. Its protein product is CSVEVLGGQAYEQYF.

This chain links TRBV28 with TRBJ2-7; TRBD1 is a possible D gene (6 bases). V lost 5 bases, J lost 2 bases, and 16 bases lay in between. From germline, CDR1 is MDHEN and CDR2 SYDVKM. CDR3 length equals 15 residues. The DNA for the CDR3 is TGTGCCAGCAGTCCTCCGACAGGTCTGGCCTACGAGCAGTACTTC. It translates to CASSPPTGLAYEQYF.

This clonotype came up a few times. The chain joins TRBV7-9 to TRBJ2-5; D call uncertain. The last part of the DNA fits TRBJ2-7 better; the J call may be wrong. CDR3 length: 13 residues. The germline CDR1 and CDR2 sequences are SEHNR and FQNEAQ (reference sequence). The CDR3 nucleotides read TGTGCCAGCAGGGGCGGCCTTGAGGACGAGCAGTACTTC. Encoded protein: CASRGGLEDEQYF.